A single sample is the source of the 7 T cell receptor beta chains below, sequenced in a study of cytomegalovirus exposure and HLA in healthy donors. It was with 60 Vbeta and 13 Jbeta primers that the PCR ran. Only in-frame clones appear in the TCRdb table, and some are missing; sequencing was by immunoSEQ multiplex PCR. Here the sample spans roughly 100,000 clones, approximately 80% being singletons. Sequenced sample: PBMCs. These receptor sequences come from a woman between 18 and 29 years old in good health and CMV-seropositive.

This rearrangement joins TRBV28 to TRBJ2-1, with TRBD2 matching 7 bases. Germline V gene data show CDR1 as MDHEN and CDR2 as SYDVKM. CDR3 length: 16 amino acids. The J segment lost 6 bases and the V segment lost 4 bases, leaving 12 bases of the junction unmatched. The CDR3 is CASSSGAGASGNEQFF. CDR3 DNA: TGTGCCAGCAGTTCCGGGGCGGGAGCAAGTGGCAATGAGCAGTTCTTC.

V and J are TRBV5-8 and TRBJ2-7; 11 bases match TRBD1. The CDR3 is made up of 14 amino acids. J lost 3 bases, V lost 3 bases, and 2 bases had no gene match. Germline V gene lookup returns CDR1 SGHTS and CDR2 YDEGEE. For the CDR3, the DNA is TGTGCCAGCAGCTGGACAGGGGGCGTCTACGAGCAGTACTTC. Encoded protein: CASSWTGGVYEQYF.

Only one count was recorded for this clone. The CDR3 sequence: CASSPTGGQPQHF. In nucleotides, the CDR3 is TGCGCCAGCAGCCCGACAGGGGGGCAGCCCCAGCATTTT. The chain combines TRBV5-1 with TRBJ1-5, with 9 bases that match TRBD1. The CDR3 spans 13 residues. CDR1 is SGHRS and CDR2 is YFSETQ in the germline V gene. The trim removed 4 bases at V and 7 bases at J, leaving 3 bases unmatched.

This chain joins TRBV5-1 and TRBJ2-1; the match to TRBD2 covers 15 bases. The CDR3 has 21 residues. V dropped 2 bases and J dropped 6; count of bases not matched to a gene: 18. Germline V CDR1 and CDR2: SGHRS, YFSETQ. Written as DNA, the CDR3 is TGCGCCAGCAGCTTAGGCCGGCATGGACTAGCGGGAGGGCGGGATTCCAATGAGCAGTTCTTC. Its protein is CASSLGRHGLAGGRDSNEQFF.

The chain employs TRBV10-3 and TRBJ1-1; D remains unclear. Trimming took 10 bases from V and 4 from J, leaving 22 bases between them. CDR1 is ENHRY and CDR2 is SYGVKD in the germline V gene. This CDR3 has 15 residues. The CDR3: CATRDPDSGGTEAFF. CDR3 in DNA: TGTGCCACCAGAGATCCGGACTCGGGAGGCACTGAAGCTTTCTTT.

This clone turned up a few times. The J gene is TRBJ2-1, the V gene TRBV5-1; 8 nucleotides align to TRBD2. Germline trimming cut 7 bases from V and 5 bases from J; bases unmatched to any gene: 11. The CDR3 contains 15 residues. The germline CDR1 and CDR2 sequences are SGHRS and YFSETQ. In DNA, the CDR3 is TGCGCCAGCGGCCCTAGGAGCGGGAGACACAATGAGCAGTTCTTC. This gives the protein CASGPRSGRHNEQFF.

V gene TRBV25-1 combines with J gene TRBJ2-7; TRBD1 matches 7 bases. The CDR3 sequence is 14 residues long. Germline trimming cut 6 bases from V and 5 bases from J; bases unmatched to any gene: 10. Germline V lookup: CDR1 MGHDK, CDR2 SYGVNS. Here the CDR3 reads CASSPGQVTNEQYF. The CDR3 DNA reads as TGTGCCAGCAGCCCTGGACAGGTTACGAACGAGCAGTACTTC.